The 3 T cell receptor beta chains below all came from one sample that was sequenced in a study of vaccination effects on CD4 cells after COVID-19. Using viral peptide pools, the ViraFEST assay grew out antigen-specific CD4+ T cells prior to sequencing. Between days 9 and 11 of culture, CD4+ T cells were separated out. Nucleocapsid antibodies were negative in the vaccine recipients, who had never had SARS-CoV-2 infection. The protocol was immunoSEQ multiplex PCR, while the TCRdb copy is restricted to in-frame clones and leaves out a portion. Among about 23,000 clones listed, 73% were seen once. These receptors lack a known antigen. The sequenced sample was CD4+ T cells from PBMCs cultured with SARS-CoV-2 spike peptides, obtained before COVID-19 vaccination. These receptors all come from a human donor who received a COVID-19 vaccine.

The gene calls are TRBV24-1 and TRBJ1-1; a weak D match, TRBD1 (5 bases). The CDR3 extends over 14 amino acids. The germline V gene encodes CDR1 KGHDR and CDR2 SFDVKD. V lost 3 bases and J lost 1, with 8 bases in between. CDR3 in amino acids: CATSDHTGNTEAFF. The CDR3 DNA follows: TGTGCCACCAGTGATCACACAGGGAACACTGAAGCTTTCTTT.

This clone was seen a handful of times. V gene TRBV19 combines with J gene TRBJ1-5; maybe TRBD1 (5 bases). CDR3 size: 16 residues. Per the germline V gene, CDR1 is LNHDA and CDR2 is SQIVND (reference sequence). With 4 bases removed from V and 0 bases from J, the gap between germline ends came to 13 bases. CDR3 sequence: CASSKHRDFSNQPQHF. As DNA, the CDR3 is TGTGCCAGTAGTAAACACCGGGACTTTAGCAATCAGCCCCAGCATTTT.

The chain couples TRBV11-2 to TRBJ2-3, with 11 bases fitting TRBD2. With 4 bases clipped from V and 2 bases from J, the junction kept 5 bases outside the gene matches. CDR1 is SGHAT and CDR2 is FQNNGV in the germline V gene. The CDR3 is 16 amino acids. CDR3 sequence reads: CASSSRLAGFTDTQYF. In nucleotides, the CDR3 is TGTGCCAGCAGCTCAAGACTAGCGGGGTTCACAGATACGCAGTATTTT.